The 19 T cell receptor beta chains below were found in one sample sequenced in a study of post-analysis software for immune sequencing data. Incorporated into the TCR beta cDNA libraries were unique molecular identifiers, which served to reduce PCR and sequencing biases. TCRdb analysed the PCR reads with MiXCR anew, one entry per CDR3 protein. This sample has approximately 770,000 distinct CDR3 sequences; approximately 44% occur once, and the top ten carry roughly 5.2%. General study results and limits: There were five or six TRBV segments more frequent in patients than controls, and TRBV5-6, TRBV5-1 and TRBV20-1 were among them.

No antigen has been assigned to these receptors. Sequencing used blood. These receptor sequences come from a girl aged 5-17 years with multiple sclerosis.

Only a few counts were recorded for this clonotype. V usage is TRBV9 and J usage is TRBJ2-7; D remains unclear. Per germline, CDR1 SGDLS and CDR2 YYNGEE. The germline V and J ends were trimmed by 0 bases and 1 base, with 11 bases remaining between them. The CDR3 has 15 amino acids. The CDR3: CASSVGPLSSYEQYF. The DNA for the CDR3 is TGTGCCAGCAGCGTAGGGCCATTGTCGTCCTACGAGCAGTACTTC.

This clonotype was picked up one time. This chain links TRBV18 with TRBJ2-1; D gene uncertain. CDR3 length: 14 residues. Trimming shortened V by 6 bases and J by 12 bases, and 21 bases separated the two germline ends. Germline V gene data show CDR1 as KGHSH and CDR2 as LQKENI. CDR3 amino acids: CASSPDPSYNRQFF. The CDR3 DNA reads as TGTGCCAGCTCTCCCGACCCTAGTTACAATCGGCAGTTCTTC.

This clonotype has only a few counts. The CDR3 DNA reads TGTGCCAGCAGCTTAGCTTTCGGGAGTGGCTACGAGCAGTACTTC. Amino acids: CASSLAFGSGYEQYF. This chain links TRBV7-2 with TRBJ2-7; D possibly corresponds to TRBD2 (6 bases). Trimming stripped 0 bases from V and 3 bases from J, with 12 bases between. Germline V gene sequence: CDR1 SGHTA, CDR2 FQGNSA. The CDR3 length is 15 residues.

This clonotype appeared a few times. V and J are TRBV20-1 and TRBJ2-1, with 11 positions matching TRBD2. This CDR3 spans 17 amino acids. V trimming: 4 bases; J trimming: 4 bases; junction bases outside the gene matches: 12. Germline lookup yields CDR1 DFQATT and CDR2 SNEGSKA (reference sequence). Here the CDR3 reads CSANLPLTSGNYNEQFF. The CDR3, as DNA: TGCAGTGCTAACCTCCCATTGACTAGCGGGAATTACAATGAGCAGTTCTTC.

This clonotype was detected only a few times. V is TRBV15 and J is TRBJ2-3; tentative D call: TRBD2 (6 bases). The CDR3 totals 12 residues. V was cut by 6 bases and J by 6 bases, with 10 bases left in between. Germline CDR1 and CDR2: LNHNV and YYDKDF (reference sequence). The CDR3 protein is CATRDGSDTQYF. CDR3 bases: TGTGCCACCAGAGACGGGAGCGATACGCAGTATTTT.

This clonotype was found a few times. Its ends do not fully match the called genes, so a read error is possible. The CDR3, as DNA: TGCAGTGCTAGAGGTATAGCGAGAGTCAATTCCTGCGAGCAGTACTTC. Translated, it gives CSARGIARVNSCEQYF. The rearrangement links TRBV20-1 to TRBJ2-7, with D perhaps matching TRBD2 (5 bases). This CDR3 region has 16 residues. CDR1 DFQATT and CDR2 SNEGSKA come from the germline V gene (reference sequence).

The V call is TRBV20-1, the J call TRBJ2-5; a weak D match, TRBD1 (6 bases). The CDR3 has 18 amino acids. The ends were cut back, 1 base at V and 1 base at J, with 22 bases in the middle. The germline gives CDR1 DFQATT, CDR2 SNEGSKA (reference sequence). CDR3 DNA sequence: TGCAGTGCTAGAGTAGTTCGTGTGGGACACATAGTCCAAGAGACCCAGTACTTC. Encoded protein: CSARVVRVGHIVQETQYF.

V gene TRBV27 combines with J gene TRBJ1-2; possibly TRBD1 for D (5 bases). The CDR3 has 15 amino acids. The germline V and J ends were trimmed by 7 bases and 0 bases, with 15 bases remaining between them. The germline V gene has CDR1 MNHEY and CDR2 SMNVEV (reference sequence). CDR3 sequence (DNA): TGTGCCAGCATACCGTTTTGGGGGGCTAACTATGGCTACACCTTC. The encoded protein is CASIPFWGANYGYTF.

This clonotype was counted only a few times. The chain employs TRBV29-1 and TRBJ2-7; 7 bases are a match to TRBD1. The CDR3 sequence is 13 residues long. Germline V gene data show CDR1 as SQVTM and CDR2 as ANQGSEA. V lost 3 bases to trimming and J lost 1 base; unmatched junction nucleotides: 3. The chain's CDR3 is CSVETDRSYEQYF. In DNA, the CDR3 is TGCAGCGTTGAGACGGACAGGTCCTACGAGCAGTACTTC.

CDR3 in DNA: TGTGCCAGCAGCTTCGGGGGGGGTAGCTCCTACAATGAGCAGTTCTTC. Translated: CASSFGGGSSYNEQFF. The chain couples TRBV7-2 to TRBJ2-1; 8 positions agree with TRBD2. The CDR3 contains 16 residues. Germline V CDR1 and CDR2: SGHTA, FQGNSA. Trimming removed 3 bases from V and 0 bases from J; junction bases left unmatched: 4.

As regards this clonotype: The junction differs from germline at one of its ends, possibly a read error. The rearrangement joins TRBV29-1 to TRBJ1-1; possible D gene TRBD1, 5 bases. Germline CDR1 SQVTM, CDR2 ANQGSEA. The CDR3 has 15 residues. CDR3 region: CNVEATGGMNTEAFF. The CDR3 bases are TGCAACGTTGAAGCAACAGGAGGAATGAACACTGAAGCTTTCTTT.

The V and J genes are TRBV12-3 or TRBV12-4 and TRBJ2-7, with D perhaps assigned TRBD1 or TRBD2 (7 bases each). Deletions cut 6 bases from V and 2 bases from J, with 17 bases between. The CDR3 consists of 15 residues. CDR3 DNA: TGTGCCAGCAGCCGGGGAGGGGGCACGACCTACGAGCAGTACTTC. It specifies CASSRGGGTTYEQYF.

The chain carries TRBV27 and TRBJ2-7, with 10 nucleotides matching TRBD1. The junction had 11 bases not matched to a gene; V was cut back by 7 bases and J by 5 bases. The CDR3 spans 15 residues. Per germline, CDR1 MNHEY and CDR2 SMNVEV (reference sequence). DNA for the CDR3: TGTGCCAGCATCCGCCGGGGGGGACAGGGGAACGAGCAGTACTTC. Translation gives CASIRRGGQGNEQYF.

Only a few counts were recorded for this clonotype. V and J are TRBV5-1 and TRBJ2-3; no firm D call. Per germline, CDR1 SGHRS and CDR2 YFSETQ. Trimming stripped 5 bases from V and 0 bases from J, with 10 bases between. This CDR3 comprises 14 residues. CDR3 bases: TGCGCCAGCAGGGCGGCATCCAGCACAGATACGCAGTATTTT. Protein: CASRAASSTDTQYF. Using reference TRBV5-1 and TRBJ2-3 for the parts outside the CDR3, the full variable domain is KAGVTQTPRYLIKTRGQQVTLSCSPISGHRSVSWYQQTPGQGLQFLFEYFSETQRNKGNFPGRFSGRQFSNSRSEMNVSTLELGDSALYLCASRAASSTDTQYFGPGTRLTVL.

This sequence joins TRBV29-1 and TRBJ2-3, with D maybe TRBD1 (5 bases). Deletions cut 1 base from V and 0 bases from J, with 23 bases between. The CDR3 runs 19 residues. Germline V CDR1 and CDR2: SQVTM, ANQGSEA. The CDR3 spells CSVEGSTSEGAESTDTQYF. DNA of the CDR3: TGCAGCGTTGAAGGCTCGACGTCTGAAGGGGCGGAAAGCACAGATACGCAGTATTTT.

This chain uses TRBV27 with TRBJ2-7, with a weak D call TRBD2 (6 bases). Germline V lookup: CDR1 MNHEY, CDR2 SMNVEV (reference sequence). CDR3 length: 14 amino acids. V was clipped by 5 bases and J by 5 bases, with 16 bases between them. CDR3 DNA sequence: TGTGCCAGCAGTCCCCTCTTGGCGGGAAACGAGCAGTACTTC. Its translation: CASSPLLAGNEQYF.

The CDR3 is CSAIGTEQYF. The DNA for the CDR3 is TGCAGTGCTATAGGGACAGAGCAGTACTTC. The chain joins TRBV20-1 to TRBJ2-7; maybe TRBD1 (6 bases). CDR1 DFQATT and CDR2 SNEGSKA come from the germline V gene (reference sequence). This CDR3 region has 10 residues. V lost 4 bases and J 7 bases, leaving 8 bases between the germline ends.

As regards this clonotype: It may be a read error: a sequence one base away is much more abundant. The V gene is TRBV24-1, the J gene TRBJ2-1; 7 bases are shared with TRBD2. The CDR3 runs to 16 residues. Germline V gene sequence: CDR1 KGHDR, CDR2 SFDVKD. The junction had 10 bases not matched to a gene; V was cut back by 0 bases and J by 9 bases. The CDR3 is CATSDLGHSGGSEQFF. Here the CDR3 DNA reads TGTGCCACCAGTGATTTGGGCCACTCGGGCGGGAGTGAGCAGTTCTTC.

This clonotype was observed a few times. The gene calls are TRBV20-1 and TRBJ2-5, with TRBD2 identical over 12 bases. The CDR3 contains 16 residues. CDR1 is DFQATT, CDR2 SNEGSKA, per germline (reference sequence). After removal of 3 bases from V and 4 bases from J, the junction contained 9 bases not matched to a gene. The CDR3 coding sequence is TGCAGTGCTAGGGAACCTAGCGGGAGGGCTGTAGAGACCCAGTACTTC. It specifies CSAREPSGRAVETQYF.